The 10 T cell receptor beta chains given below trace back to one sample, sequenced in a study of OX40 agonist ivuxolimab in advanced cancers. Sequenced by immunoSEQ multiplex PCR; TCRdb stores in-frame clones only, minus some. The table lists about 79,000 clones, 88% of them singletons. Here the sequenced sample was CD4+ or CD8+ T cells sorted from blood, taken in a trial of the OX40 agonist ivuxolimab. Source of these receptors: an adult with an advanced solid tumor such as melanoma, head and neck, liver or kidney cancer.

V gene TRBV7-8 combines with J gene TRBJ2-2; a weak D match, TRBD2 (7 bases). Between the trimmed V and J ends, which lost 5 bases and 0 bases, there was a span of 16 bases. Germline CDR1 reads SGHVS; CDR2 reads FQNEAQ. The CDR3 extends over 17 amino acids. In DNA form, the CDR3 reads TGTGCCAGCAGCCCGAGGGGAGGGGGATCGAACACCGGGGAGCTGTTTTTT. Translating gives CASSPRGGGSNTGELFF. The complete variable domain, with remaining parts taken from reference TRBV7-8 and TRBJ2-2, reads GAGVSQSPRYKVAKRGQDVALRCDPISGHVSLFWYQQALGQGPEFLTYFQNEAQLDKSGLPSDRFFAERPEGSVSTLKIQRTQQEDSAVYLCASSPRGGGSNTGELFFGEGSRLTVL.

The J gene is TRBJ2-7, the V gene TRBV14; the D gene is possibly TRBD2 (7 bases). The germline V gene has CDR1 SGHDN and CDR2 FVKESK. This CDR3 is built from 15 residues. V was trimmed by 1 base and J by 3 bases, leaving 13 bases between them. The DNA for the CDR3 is TGTGCCAGCAGCCAAGTCGGGGGAGGGGGCTACGAGCAGTACTTC. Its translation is CASSQVGGGGYEQYF.

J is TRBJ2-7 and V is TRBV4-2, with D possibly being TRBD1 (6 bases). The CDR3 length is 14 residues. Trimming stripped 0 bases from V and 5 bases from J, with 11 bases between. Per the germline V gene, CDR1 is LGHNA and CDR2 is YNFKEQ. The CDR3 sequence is CASSQEGAGDEQYF. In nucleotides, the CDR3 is TGTGCCAGCAGCCAAGAAGGGGCAGGGGACGAGCAGTACTTC.

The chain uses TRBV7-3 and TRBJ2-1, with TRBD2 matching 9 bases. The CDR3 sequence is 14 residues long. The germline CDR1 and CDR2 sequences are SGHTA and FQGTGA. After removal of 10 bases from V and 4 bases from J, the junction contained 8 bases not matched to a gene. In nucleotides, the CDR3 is TGTGCCAAAGGGGGAGCGGGAGGTTACAATGAGCAGTTCTTC. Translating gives CAKGGAGGYNEQFF.

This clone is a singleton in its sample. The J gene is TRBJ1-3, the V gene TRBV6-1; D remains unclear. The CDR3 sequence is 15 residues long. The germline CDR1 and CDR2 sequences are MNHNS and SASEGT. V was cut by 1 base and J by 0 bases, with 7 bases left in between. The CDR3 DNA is TGTGCCAGCAGTGAAGACAGCTCCTCTGGAAACACCATATATTTT. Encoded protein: CASSEDSSSGNTIYF.

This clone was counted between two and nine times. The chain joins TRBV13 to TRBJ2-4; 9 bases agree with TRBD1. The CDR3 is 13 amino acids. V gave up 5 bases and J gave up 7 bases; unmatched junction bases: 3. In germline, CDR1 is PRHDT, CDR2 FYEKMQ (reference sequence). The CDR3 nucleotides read TGTGCCAGCAGCAGGACAGGGGTGAACATTCAGTACTTC. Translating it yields CASSRTGVNIQYF.

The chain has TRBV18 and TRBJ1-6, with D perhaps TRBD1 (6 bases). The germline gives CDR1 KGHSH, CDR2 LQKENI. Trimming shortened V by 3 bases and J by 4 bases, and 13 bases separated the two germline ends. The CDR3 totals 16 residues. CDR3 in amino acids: CASSPSGDIYNSPLHF. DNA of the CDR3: TGTGCCAGCTCACCTAGCGGGGACATATATAATTCACCCCTCCACTTT.

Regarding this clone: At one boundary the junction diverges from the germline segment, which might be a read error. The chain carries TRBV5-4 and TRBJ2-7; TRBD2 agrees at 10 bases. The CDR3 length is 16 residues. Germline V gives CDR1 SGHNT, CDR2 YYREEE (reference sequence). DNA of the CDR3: TGCGCCAGCAGCCAAGATCCTAGCGGGGGATTCTACGAGCAGTACTTC. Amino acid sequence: CASSQDPSGGFYEQYF.

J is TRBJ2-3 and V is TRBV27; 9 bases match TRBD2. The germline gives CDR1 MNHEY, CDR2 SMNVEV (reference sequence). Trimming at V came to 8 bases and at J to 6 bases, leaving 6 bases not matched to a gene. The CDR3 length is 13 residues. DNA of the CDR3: TGTGCCAGCGGGGCTAGCGGGGTGGATACGCAGTATTTT. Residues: CASGASGVDTQYF.

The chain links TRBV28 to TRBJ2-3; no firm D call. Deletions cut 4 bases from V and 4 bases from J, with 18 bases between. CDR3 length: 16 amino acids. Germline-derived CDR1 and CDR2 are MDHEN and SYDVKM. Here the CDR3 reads CASSSATRVSADTQYF. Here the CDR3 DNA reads TGTGCCAGCAGTTCCGCGACCCGGGTGAGCGCAGATACGCAGTATTTT.